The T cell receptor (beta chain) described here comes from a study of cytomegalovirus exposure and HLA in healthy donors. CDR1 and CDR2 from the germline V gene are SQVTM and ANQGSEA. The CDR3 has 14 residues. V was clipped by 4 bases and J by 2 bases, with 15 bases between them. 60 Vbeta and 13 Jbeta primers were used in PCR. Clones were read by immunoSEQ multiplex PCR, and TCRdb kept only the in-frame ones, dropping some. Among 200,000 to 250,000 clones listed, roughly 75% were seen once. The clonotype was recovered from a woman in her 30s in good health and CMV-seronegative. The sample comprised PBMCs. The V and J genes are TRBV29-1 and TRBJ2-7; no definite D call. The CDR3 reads CSVVPGSSTYEQYF. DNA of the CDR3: TGCAGCGTTGTCCCTGGGTCTAGTACCTACGAGCAGTACTTC.